Below, one TCR beta chain is given with its context. The data are from a study of blood T cell repertoires in COVID-19. V lost 4 bases to trimming and J lost 0 bases; unmatched junction nucleotides: 8. Germline V lookup: CDR1 SGHRS, CDR2 YFSETQ. The CDR3 is 16 residues long. Assay: immunoSEQ multiplex PCR; the TCRdb copy retains only in-frame clones and omits some. The sample shows about 120,000 clones, 70% to 85% of them seen only once. Sequenced input: peripheral blood. This sequence originates from a woman in her seventies with acute or convalescent COVID-19. The chain links TRBV5-1 to TRBJ2-7; 9 bases are a match to TRBD1. The CDR3 here is CASSKGQGSTSYEQYF. CDR3 nucleotides: TGCGCCAGCAGCAAGGGACAGGGCTCAACCTCCTACGAGCAGTACTTC. Using reference TRBV5-1 and TRBJ2-7 for the parts outside the CDR3, the full variable domain is KAGVTQTPRYLIKTRGQQVTLSCSPISGHRSVSWYQQTPGQGLQFLFEYFSETQRNKGNFPGRFSGRQFSNSRSEMNVSTLELGDSALYLCASSKGQGSTSYEQYFGPGTRLTVT.